Sequencing of this T cell receptor beta chain was carried out in a study of T cell responses to AZD1222 COVID-19 vaccine. Study results and limitations: Donors were chiefly white British, with a greater number of females, and clonal diversity was perhaps underestimated.

As concerns this clone: Its matching antigen is unknown.

CDR3 length: 15 amino acids. Clones were read by immunoSEQ multiplex PCR, and TCRdb kept only the in-frame ones, dropping some. The repertoire holds 200,000 to 250,000 clones, with just over 90% as singletons. The origin of this receptor is an adult in good health. Here the sequenced sample was peripheral blood, taken on day 0 of MenACWY control vaccination. The genes are TRBV21-1 and TRBJ1-4; the table's D call, TRBD1, has no DNA check behind it. TRBV21-1 is deemed a pseudogene. The CDR3 DNA is TGTGCCAGCAGCCCCCTCTGCCAGGGGGAGGAAAAACTGTTTTTT. Encoded protein: CASSPLCQGEEKLFF.